This TCR beta chain derives from a study of T cells in Graves' hyperthyroidism and ophthalmopathy (dated by TCRdb to between 2018 and 2021). Concerning the study at large: Peripheral blood was sampled at the time of initial diagnosis, prior to any treatment. TCR V-J signatures able to tell the groups apart were searched for in a discovery cohort of 90 to 100 patients, of whom more than 40 had Graves' ophthalmopathy and roughly 59 had stable Graves' hyperthyroidism. Prospective prediction of ophthalmopathy was tested in an independent validation cohort of 18 hyperthyroidism patients and 15 to 17 patients who later progressed to ophthalmopathy. For training and testing, the 110 or so patients in the discovery cohort were randomly divided in a 7:3 ratio. The study also compared thyroid tissue and blood T-cell repertoires from about six Graves' hyperthyroidism patients. After sampling, hyperthyroidism patients received methimazole starting at 30 mg daily, and ophthalmopathy patients received high-dose intravenous methylprednisolone. According to the paper, TCR Vbeta CDR3 sequencing was carried out on roughly 130 peripheral blood samples, which came from 40 to 45 ophthalmopathy, roughly 75 hyperthyroidism and some 17 progressor patients. Summary of the overall study and its limitations: Blood samples also contained most of the expanded thyroid clonotypes (frequency above 0.001), which suggests that blood repertoires may reflect thyroid immune responses. In validation, the model predicted progression to ophthalmopathy a median of roughly six months before onset, with over 60% sensitivity and almost 75% specificity. Sample size was not statistically predetermined, and investigators were not blinded to group allocation. In cross-validation, a model built on a 13 V-J signature told ophthalmopathy apart from stable hyperthyroidism with approximately 90% sensitivity and approximately 81% specificity, and in testing the same model reached 80%/75%.

This clonotype has a count of ten or more. Its antigen remains undetermined. Within one base of it there is no much larger clone, and no base qualities were kept. The TCR beta CDR3 regions were amplified from the RNA transcripts. The TCR CDR3 was subjected to a first round of RT-PCR using the HTBI primer set and the Qiagen OneStep RT-PCR kit. Libraries were constructed in a second round of multiplex PCR, after which size selection and purification were carried out. Libraries were sequenced paired-end with 100 bp reads on an Illumina HiSeq2000. As for the authors' bioinformatics: SOAPnuke was used to process the raw data, throwing out any read that contained adapters or uncalled bases, had a mean Phred below 15, or lacked an exact constant-primer or identifier match. COPE v1.2.5 was used to merge high-quality paired reads, and clonotypes were defined as unique nucleotide sequences. MiTCR v1.1 was used to align the clonotypes against IMGT TRBV, TRBD and TRBJ reference segments. The analysis included only V-J combinations with a frequency above 0.0001, which together covered about 99% of the repertoires. A TCS score was defined as the ratio between F50 (clonal expansion) and ExV (chaos), using BLOSUM62-based TCRdist between CDR3 peptides within each V-J. Welch's t-statistics and random forest reduced some 510 V-J features to fewer than 15, which were used in a naive Bayes classifier (R e1071). The raw public reads went through TCRdb reprocessing: fastp at Q25, MiXCR clone calling, in-frame beta chains kept. Entries that share a CDR3 protein sequence are merged under the most common genes and DNA. TCRdb assigned the V and J calls; the authors' analysis was not used. This sample has more than 500,000 distinct CDR3 sequences in its table, and roughly 16% of those were observed once. The top ten hold approximately 3.8% of the sample.

Stable Graves' hyperthyroidism was defined as no progression to ophthalmopathy during 18 months of follow-up. The hyperthyroidism patients were between 18 and 65 years old and newly diagnosed, with a disease duration of less than 2 months. Any patient with an uncontrolled infection, another autoimmune disease, pregnancy or lactation was excluded. Diagnoses were based on clinical symptoms, serum thyroxine and TRAb, thyroid ultrasound and orbital computed tomography. PBMCs were separated from over 9 ml of fresh peripheral blood using Ficoll-Paque density gradient centrifugation. Trizol reagent was used to extract total RNA, and RNA quality was then checked on an Agilent 2100 Bioanalyzer. The specimen sequenced was blood. The TCR originated in a young woman with Graves' hyperthyroidism.

The sequenced DNA is TGTGCCAGCAGCTTAGTGGGAGACACCTACGAGCAGTACTTC. This yields the protein CASSLVGDTYEQYF. The chain couples TRBV7-9 to TRBJ2-7; D gene: possibly TRBD2, on 5 matching bases. Counted from cysteine to phenylalanine, this CDR3 has 14 amino acids. Only CDR3 DNA remains: 42 bases, in frame from the first base. CDR1 is given as SEHNR and CDR2 as FQNEAQ, both from the germline V gene (reference sequence). V and J lose 1 base and 2 bases, and a span of 9 bases separates them.